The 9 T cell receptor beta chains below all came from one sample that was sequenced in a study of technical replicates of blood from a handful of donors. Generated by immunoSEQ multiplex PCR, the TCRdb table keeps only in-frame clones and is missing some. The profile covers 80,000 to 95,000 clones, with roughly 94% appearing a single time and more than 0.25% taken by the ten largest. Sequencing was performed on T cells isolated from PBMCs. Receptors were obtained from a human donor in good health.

Here the CDR3 reads CASSVADNNEQFF. CDR3 sequence (DNA): TGCGCCAGCAGCGTGGCAGATAACAATGAGCAGTTCTTC. The rearrangement joins TRBV5-1 to TRBJ2-1; D is ambiguous. The germline gives CDR1 SGHRS, CDR2 YFSETQ. The CDR3 has 13 amino acids. Trimming cost V 4 bases and J 5 bases, with 10 bases left between them.

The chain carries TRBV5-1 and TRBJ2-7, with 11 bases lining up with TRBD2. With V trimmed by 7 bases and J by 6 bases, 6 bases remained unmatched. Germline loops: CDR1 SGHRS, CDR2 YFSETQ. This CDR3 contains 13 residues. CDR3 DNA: TGCGCCAGCTATAGCGGGAGGGGACCCGAGCAGTACTTC. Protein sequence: CASYSGRGPEQYF.

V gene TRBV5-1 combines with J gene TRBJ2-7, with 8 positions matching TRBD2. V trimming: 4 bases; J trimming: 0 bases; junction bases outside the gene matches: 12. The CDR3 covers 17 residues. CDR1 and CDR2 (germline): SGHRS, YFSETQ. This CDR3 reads CASSTLFHGGGSYEQYF. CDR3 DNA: TGCGCCAGCAGCACTCTATTCCACGGGGGGGGCTCCTACGAGCAGTACTTC. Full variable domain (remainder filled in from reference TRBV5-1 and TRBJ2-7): KAGVTQTPRYLIKTRGQQVTLSCSPISGHRSVSWYQQTPGQGLQFLFEYFSETQRNKGNFPGRFSGRQFSNSRSEMNVSTLELGDSALYLCASSTLFHGGGSYEQYFGPGTRLTVT.

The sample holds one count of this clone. The CDR3 sequence is CASSYELGGTGPYEQYF. The CDR3 DNA reads TGTGCCAGCAGTTATGAGTTAGGGGGGACAGGGCCCTACGAGCAGTACTTC. J is TRBJ2-7 and V is TRBV28, with TRBD1 matching over 9 bases. J lost 2 bases, V lost 4 bases, and 12 bases had no gene match. The CDR3 consists of 17 residues. Germline lookup yields CDR1 MDHEN and CDR2 SYDVKM. Looking up the rest from reference TRBV28 and TRBJ2-7 gives the full variable domain: DVKVTQSSRYLVKRTGEKVFLECVQDMDHENMFWYRQDPGLGLRLIYFSYDVKMKEKGDIPEGYSVSREKKERFSLILESASTNQTSMYLCASSYELGGTGPYEQYFGPGTRLTVT.

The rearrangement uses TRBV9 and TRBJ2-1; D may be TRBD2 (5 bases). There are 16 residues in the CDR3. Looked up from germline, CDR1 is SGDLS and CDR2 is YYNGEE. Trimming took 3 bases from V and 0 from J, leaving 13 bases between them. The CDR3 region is CASSETASTSYNEQFF. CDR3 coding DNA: TGTGCCAGCAGCGAAACGGCTAGCACCTCCTACAATGAGCAGTTCTTC.

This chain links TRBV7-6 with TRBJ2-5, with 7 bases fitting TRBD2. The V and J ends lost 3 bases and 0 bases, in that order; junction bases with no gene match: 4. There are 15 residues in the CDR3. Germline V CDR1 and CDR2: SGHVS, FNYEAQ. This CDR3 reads CASSLMGGYQETQYF. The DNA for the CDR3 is TGTGCCAGCAGCTTGATGGGGGGGTACCAAGAGACCCAGTACTTC.

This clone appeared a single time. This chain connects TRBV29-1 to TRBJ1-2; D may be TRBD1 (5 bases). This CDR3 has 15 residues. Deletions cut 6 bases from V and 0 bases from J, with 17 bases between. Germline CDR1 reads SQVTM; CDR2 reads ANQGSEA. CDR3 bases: TGCAGCGTCATATCTCAGGGTGCCGCTAACTATGGCTACACCTTC. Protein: CSVISQGAANYGYTF. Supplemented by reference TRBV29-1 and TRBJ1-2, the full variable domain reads SAVISQKPSRDICQRGTSLTIQCQVDSQVTMMFWYRQQPGQSLTLIATANQGSEATYESGFVIDKFPISRPNLTFSTLTVSNMSPEDSSIYLCSVISQGAANYGYTFGSGTRLTVV.

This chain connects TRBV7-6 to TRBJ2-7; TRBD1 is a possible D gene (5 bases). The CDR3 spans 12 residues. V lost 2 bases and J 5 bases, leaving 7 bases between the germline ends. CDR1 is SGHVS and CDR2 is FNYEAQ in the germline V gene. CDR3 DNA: TGTGCCAGCAGCTTATCAGGGAACGAGCAGTACTTC. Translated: CASSLSGNEQYF.

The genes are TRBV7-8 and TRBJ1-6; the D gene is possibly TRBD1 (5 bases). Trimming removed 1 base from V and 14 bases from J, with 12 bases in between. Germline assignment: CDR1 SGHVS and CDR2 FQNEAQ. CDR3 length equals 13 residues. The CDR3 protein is CASSLGQGDTLHF. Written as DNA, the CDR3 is TGTGCCAGCAGCTTAGGGCAGGGCGATACCCTCCACTTT.